This paragraph covers one TCR beta chain sequence. Its antigen is not known. This record belongs to a study of graft-versus-host responses after intestinal transplantation. Study-wide background: Recipients obtained multivisceral, liver-intestinal, or isolated intestinal transplants. Anti-thymocyte globulin induction preceded roughly 3 years of tacrolimus and steroid maintenance in all recipients. General study results and limits: Among circulating GvH clones, peak levels were associated with early post-transplant declines in HvG clones.

This CDR3 region has 13 residues. The authors processed graft tissue to release intraepithelial and lamina propria lymphocytes. Assay: immunoSEQ multiplex PCR; the TCRdb copy retains only in-frame clones and omits some. The table lists about 13,000 clones, about 67% of them singletons. This TCR derives from a human patient who received an intestinal transplant, so some T cells may come from the graft donor. Sequences were derived from ileum tissue, sampled 16 days after intestinal transplant. The gene calls are TRBV1 and TRBJ1-2; TRBD1, as called in the table, went unchecked against the DNA. TRBV1 is classified as a pseudogene. This CDR3 is CTSSLDKSYGYTF. The CDR3 bases are TGCACCAGCAGCCTGGACAAAAGCTATGGCTACACCTTC.